Below, one T cell receptor (beta chain) is given with its context. The clone's antigen remains unknown. Per-nucleotide qualities are absent, and no much larger clonotype sits a single base away. This sample was included in a study of blood T cell repertoires in COVID-19 (dated by TCRdb to 2019 to 2021). As for the study more broadly: Samples from collaborators originated in the United States, Italy and Spain and spanned both the acute and convalescent phases of COVID-19. The material from the prospective study consisted of cDNA or gDNA derived from T cells, B-cell-depleted T cells, or PBMCs. Subjects who had been exposed to COVID-19, were actively infected with it, or had recovered from it provided the deeply sampled blood TCRbeta repertoires that made up the dataset. A freely available public database, intended as a resource for researchers studying the immune response to SARS-CoV-2, is where the repertoires were released. Samples were obtained from the ongoing ImmuneRACE study (first 160 participants) and from 1,000 to 1,500 subjects provided by 6 global collaborators. Sample metadata almost always included a de-identified subject ID, COVID-19 status, age in years and sex. Where HLA class I and class II types were available, the types were taken from metadata supplied by the sample provider, not from assay-based typing. Study-wide findings and limitations: The quantity of clinical and demographic metadata differed by source and by participant and was supplied without curation.

Each collaborating institution followed its own protocols to collect whole blood in K2EDTA tubes. For TCRbeta analysis, collaborators shipped samples in one of three forms: frozen whole blood, isolated PBMCs, or DNA extracted from either of those sample types. TCRbeta CDR3 regions were amplified from genomic DNA using the immunoSEQ Assay, a bias-controlled multiplex PCR. In the original analysis: The number of nucleated cells in each sample was estimated from the amplification of reference gene primers within the assay. Sequence reads were collapsed and filtered to measure the absolute abundance of every unique TCRbeta CDR3 rearrangement. For each sample, productive Simpson clonality was calculated by taking the square root of Simpson's diversity index across productive rearrangements. TCRdb limited this immuneACCESS table to in-frame rearrangements with V and J called. A share of clones is missing; checked studies link under half to unresolved V genes, and the rest is unexplained. V, J and clone size are taken as reported in that table, and D and trimming were inferred from the DNA itself. For this sample the table gives approximately 360,000 clones, of which roughly nine tenths were detected only once. Jointly, the top ten make up more than 1% of the sample.

CDR3 length: 11 amino acids, cysteine to phenylalanine. Just the 33-base CDR3 DNA is kept, in frame starting at base 1. The germline V gene encodes CDR1 MNHEY and CDR2 SMNVEV (reference sequence). V sheds 5 bases and J sheds 10 bases, leaving 9 bases between their ends. The chain is assembled from TRBV27 and TRBJ2-1; D gene: possibly TRBD2, on 5 matching bases. The TCR was taken from a man aged 40-49 years with acute or convalescent COVID-19. The sequenced sample consisted of peripheral blood. The CDR3 protein: CASSLGIEQFF. The bases read TGTGCCAGCAGTCTCGGGATCGAGCAGTTCTTC.